This T cell receptor beta chain originates from a study of blood T cell repertoires in COVID-19. The wider study: Both acute and convalescent COVID-19 samples were obtained from the United States, Italy and Spain.

Enrollment of patients from Seattle took place during active infection, with longitudinal follow-up. Using immunoSEQ multiplex PCR, the repertoire was profiled, and TCRdb retains in-frame clones only, with some absent. The table lists under 250,000 clones, roughly three quarters of them singletons. The sequenced material came from peripheral blood. The TCR originated in a woman in her 40s with COVID-19, enrolled during active disease.

CDR3 sequence reads: CASSLEGTSGTEAFF. In DNA, the CDR3 is TGTGCCAGCAGCTTAGAGGGGACTTCAGGAACTGAAGCTTTCTTT. The chain links TRBV7-9 to TRBJ1-1; tentatively, D is TRBD1 (5 bases). The germline V gene has CDR1 SEHNR and CDR2 FQNEAQ (reference sequence). This CDR3 is built from 15 residues. V was trimmed by 1 base and J by 5 bases, leaving 14 bases between them.